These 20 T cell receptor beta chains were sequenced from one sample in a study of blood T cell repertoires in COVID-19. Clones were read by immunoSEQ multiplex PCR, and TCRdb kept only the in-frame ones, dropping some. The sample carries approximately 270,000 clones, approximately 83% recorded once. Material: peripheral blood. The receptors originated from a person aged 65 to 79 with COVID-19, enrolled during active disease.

The CDR3 DNA sequence: TGTGCCAGCAGGCTCGGGGGGCTGAACACTGAAGCTTTCTTT. It codes for CASRLGGLNTEAFF. The chain has TRBV28 and TRBJ1-1; D is possibly TRBD1 (6 bases). CDR3 length: 14 residues. Per the germline V gene, CDR1 is MDHEN and CDR2 is SYDVKM. V lost 6 bases and J 0 bases, leaving 11 bases between the germline ends.

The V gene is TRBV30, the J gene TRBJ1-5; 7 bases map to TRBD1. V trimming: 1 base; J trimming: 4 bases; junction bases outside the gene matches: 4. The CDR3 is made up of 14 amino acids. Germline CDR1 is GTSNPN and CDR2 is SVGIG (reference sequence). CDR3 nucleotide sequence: TGTGCCTGGAGTGAGGGACAGATAAATCAGCCCCAGCATTTT. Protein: CAWSEGQINQPQHF.

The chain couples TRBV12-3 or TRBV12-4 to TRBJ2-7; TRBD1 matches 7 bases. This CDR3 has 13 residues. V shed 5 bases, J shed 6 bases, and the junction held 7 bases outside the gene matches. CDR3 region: CASSLNRGLEQYF. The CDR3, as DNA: TGTGCCAGCAGTCTTAACAGGGGTCTCGAGCAGTACTTC.

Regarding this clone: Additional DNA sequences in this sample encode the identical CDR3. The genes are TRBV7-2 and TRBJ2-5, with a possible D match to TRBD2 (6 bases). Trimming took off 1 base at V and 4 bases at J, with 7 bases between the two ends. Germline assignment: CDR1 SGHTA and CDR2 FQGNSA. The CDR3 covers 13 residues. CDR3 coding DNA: TGTGCCAGCAGCTTAGTGGGGGGAGAGACCCAGTACTTC. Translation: CASSLVGGETQYF.

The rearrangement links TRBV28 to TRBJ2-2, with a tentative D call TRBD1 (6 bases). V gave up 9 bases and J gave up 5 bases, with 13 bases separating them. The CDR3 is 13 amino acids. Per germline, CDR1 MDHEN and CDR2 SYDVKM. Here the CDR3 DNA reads TGTGCCAGTGGACAGTTAGGAACCGGGGAGCTGTTTTTT. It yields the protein CASGQLGTGELFF.

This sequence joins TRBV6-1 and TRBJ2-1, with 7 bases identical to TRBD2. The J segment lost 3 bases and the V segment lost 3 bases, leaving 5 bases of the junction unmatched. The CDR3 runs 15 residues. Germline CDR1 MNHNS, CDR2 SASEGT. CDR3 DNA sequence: TGTGCCAGCAGTGAGCTCGGCGGGAGCTACAATGAGCAGTTCTTC. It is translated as CASSELGGSYNEQFF.

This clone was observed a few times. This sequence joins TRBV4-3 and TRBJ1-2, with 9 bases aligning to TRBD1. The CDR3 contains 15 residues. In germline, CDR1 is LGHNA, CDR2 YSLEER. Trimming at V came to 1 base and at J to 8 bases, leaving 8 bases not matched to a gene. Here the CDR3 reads CASSQAGTGLGGYTF. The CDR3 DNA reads TGCGCCAGCAGCCAAGCCGGGACAGGGCTTGGCGGCTACACCTTC.

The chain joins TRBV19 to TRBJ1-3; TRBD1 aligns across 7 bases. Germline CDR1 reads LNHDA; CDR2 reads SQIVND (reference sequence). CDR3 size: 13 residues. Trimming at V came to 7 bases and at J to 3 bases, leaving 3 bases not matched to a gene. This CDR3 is CASNYRGGNTIYF. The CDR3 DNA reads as TGTGCCAGTAACTACAGGGGTGGAAACACCATATATTTT.

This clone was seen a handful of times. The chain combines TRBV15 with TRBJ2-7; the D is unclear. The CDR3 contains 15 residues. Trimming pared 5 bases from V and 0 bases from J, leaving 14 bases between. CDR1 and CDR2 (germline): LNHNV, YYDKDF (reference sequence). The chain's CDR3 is CATSLPSSSSYEQYF. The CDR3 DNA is TGTGCCACCAGCCTACCCTCATCAAGCTCCTACGAGCAGTACTTC. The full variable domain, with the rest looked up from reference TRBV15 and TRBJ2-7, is DAMVIQNPRYQVTQFGKPVTLSCSQTLNHNVMYWYQQKSSQAPKLLFHYYDKDFNNEADTPDNFQSRRPNTSFCFLDIRSPGLGDTAMYLCATSLPSSSSYEQYFGPGTRLTVT.

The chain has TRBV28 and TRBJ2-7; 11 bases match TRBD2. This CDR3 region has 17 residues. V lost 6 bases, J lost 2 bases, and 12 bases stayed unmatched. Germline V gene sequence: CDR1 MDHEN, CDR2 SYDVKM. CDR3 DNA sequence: TGTGCCAGCAGCTGGGGGGTAGCGGGAGGGGACCCCTACGAGCAGTACTTC. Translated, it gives CASSWGVAGGDPYEQYF.

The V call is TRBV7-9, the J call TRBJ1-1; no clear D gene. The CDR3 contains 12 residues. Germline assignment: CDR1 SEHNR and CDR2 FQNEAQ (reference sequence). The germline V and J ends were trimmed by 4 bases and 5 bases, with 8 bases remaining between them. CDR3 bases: TGTGCCAGCAGCTCCCACCGGACTGAAGCTTTCTTT. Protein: CASSSHRTEAFF.

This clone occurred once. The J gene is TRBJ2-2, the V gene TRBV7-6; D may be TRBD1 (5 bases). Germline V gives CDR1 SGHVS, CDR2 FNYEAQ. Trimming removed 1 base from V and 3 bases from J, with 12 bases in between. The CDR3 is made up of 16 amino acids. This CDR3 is CASSLVRGQYTGELFF. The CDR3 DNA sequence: TGTGCCAGCAGCTTAGTACGAGGACAATACACCGGGGAGCTGTTTTTT.

Written as DNA, the CDR3 is TGTGCCAGCAGTTTATCGCTAGGGGCTGAAGCTTTCTTT. Translation gives CASSLSLGAEAFF. The chain uses TRBV28 and TRBJ1-1; TRBD1 might be the D (5 bases). V lost 1 base and J lost 6, with 9 bases in between. Per the germline V gene, CDR1 is MDHEN and CDR2 is SYDVKM. The CDR3 has 13 amino acids. The full variable domain, rest sourced from reference TRBV28 and TRBJ1-1, is DVKVTQSSRYLVKRTGEKVFLECVQDMDHENMFWYRQDPGLGLRLIYFSYDVKMKEKGDIPEGYSVSREKKERFSLILESASTNQTSMYLCASSLSLGAEAFFGQGTRLTVV.

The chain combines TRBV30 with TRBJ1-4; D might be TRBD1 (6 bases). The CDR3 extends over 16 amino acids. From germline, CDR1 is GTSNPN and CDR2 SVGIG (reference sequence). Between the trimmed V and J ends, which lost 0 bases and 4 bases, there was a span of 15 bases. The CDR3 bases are TGTGCCTGGAGTGTTGGGCAGGGGTGGGGTAATGAAAAACTGTTTTTT. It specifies CAWSVGQGWGNEKLFF.

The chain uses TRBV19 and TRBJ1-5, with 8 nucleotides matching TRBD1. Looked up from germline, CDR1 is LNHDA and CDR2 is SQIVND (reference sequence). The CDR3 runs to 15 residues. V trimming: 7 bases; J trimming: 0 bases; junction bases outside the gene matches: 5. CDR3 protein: CASNPRGRSNQPQHF. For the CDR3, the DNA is TGTGCCAGTAATCCCAGGGGGCGTAGCAATCAGCCCCAGCATTTT.

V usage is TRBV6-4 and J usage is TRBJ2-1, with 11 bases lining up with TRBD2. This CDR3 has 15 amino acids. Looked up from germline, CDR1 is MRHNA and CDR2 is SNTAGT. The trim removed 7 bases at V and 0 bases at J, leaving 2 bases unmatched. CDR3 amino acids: CASKTSGSSYNEQFF. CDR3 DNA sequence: TGTGCCAGCAAAACTAGCGGGAGCTCCTACAATGAGCAGTTCTTC.

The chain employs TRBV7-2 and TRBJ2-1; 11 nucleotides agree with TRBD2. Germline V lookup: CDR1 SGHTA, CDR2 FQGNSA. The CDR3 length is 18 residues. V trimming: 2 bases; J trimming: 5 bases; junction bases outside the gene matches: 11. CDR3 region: CASSLRSSGRSVDNEQFF. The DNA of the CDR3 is TGTGCCAGCAGCTTAAGGTCTAGCGGGAGGAGTGTGGACAATGAGCAGTTCTTC.

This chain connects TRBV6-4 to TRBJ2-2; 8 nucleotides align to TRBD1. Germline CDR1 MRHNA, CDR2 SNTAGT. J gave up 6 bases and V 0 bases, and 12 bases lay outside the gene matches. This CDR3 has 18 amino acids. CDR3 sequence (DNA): TGTGCCAGCAGTGACTCGACCGTCCAGACAGGGGTTCCCGGGGAGCTGTTTTTT. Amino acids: CASSDSTVQTGVPGELFF.

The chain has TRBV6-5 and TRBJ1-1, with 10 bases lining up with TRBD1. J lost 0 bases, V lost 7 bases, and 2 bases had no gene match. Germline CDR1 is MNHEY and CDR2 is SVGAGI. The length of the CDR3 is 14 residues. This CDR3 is CASIGTGVNTEAFF. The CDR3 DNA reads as TGTGCCAGCATAGGGACAGGGGTGAACACTGAAGCTTTCTTT.

DNA for the CDR3: TGTGCCAGCAGCCCGGACAGGGGGACGGCTCGGGAGACCCAGTACTTC. Amino acids: CASSPDRGTARETQYF. V and J are TRBV5-5 and TRBJ2-5, with TRBD1 matching 10 bases. The CDR3 covers 16 residues. V was pared by 4 bases and J by 5 bases, with 11 bases of the junction left unmatched. Germline V gene lookup returns CDR1 SGHKS and CDR2 YYEKEE (reference sequence).